Listed here are 26 T cell receptor beta chains from one sample, sequenced in a study of vaccination and CD4 T cells after COVID-19. Sequencing of the DNA from cultured CD4+ T cells was carried out with the Oncomine TCR Beta short-read assay. TCRdb independently ran MiXCR on the PCR reads; one entry per CDR3 protein. The sample consists of some 14,000 distinct CDR3 sequences, 40% to 65% of them appearing once. These receptors are not linked to any known antigen. Treatment noted: approximately 9-day PBMC culture with coronavirus spike peptide pools or control peptides (ViraFEST assay). Sample: CD4+ T cells from blood, cultured in vitro, taken before SARS-CoV-2 vaccination. The receptors stem from a human donor who had recovered from COVID-19.

Judged by abundance, this clonotype is medium-sized. CDR3 DNA: TGTGCCAGCAGTTTATGGGGTGTGGGGACAAGCTCCTACGAGCAGTACTTC. It translates to CASSLWGVGTSSYEQYF. V usage is TRBV12-3 or TRBV12-4 and J usage is TRBJ2-7, with D possibly being TRBD1 (6 bases). The CDR3 totals 17 residues. Trimming cost V 2 bases and J 0 bases, with 17 bases left between them.

The V gene is TRBV12-3 or TRBV12-4, the J gene TRBJ1-2, with 11 bases fitting TRBD1. This CDR3 contains 15 residues. The V segment lost 5 bases and the J segment 6 bases; nucleotides outside the gene matches: 8. Written as DNA, the CDR3 is TGTGCCAGCAGTCCCAGGACAGGGGGCAAGAATGGCTACACCTTC. Protein: CASSPRTGGKNGYTF.

The gene calls are TRBV7-9 and TRBJ1-1, with D unclear. The CDR3 runs to 15 residues. Germline V gene lookup returns CDR1 SEHNR and CDR2 FQNEAQ (reference sequence). The V end lost 5 bases, the J end lost 1 base, and 14 bases lay between the germline ends. CDR3 sequence reads: CASSLRPDGNTEAFF. Written as DNA, the CDR3 is TGTGCCAGCAGCCTACGCCCGGACGGGAACACTGAAGCTTTCTTT.

This clonotype was detected a few times. This rearrangement joins TRBV6-2 or TRBV6-3 to TRBJ1-5, with 9 bases lining up with TRBD1. This CDR3 is 16 amino acids long. V lost 5 bases to trimming and J lost 8 bases; unmatched junction nucleotides: 13. CDR1 is MNHEY, CDR2 SVGEGT, per germline. In DNA, the CDR3 is TGTGCCAGCAGTGCTCTCCGGGACAGGGATATGGAGCCCCAGCATTTT. This codes for CASSALRDRDMEPQHF.

By its share, this clonotype is medium-sized (0.01 to 0.1%). V gene TRBV11-3 combines with J gene TRBJ2-1, with D hard to call. The V gene's germline CDR1 is SGHNT and CDR2 YENEEA. Trimming stripped 0 bases from V and 1 base from J, with 7 bases between. CDR3 length: 15 amino acids. CDR3 nucleotide sequence: TGTGCCAGCAGCTTAGATCTTCGGTCCTACAATGAGCAGTTCTTC. It yields the protein CASSLDLRSYNEQFF.

The chain links TRBV27 to TRBJ2-1; D tentatively fits TRBD1 or TRBD2 (6 bases each). Germline loops: CDR1 MNHEY, CDR2 SMNVEV (reference sequence). V lost 7 bases and J lost 7, with 20 bases in between. This CDR3 contains 15 residues. The CDR3 DNA reads TGTGCCAGCACCGAGTATTGGGGGGCTCAAAATGAGCAGTTCTTC. The encoded protein is CASTEYWGAQNEQFF.

The CDR3 spells CASSLTSTGTDTQYF. The CDR3 DNA is TGTGCCAGCAGCTTAACCTCTACGGGCACAGATACGCAGTATTTT. The chain recombines TRBV7-3 with TRBJ2-3; D is unclear. This CDR3 contains 15 residues. V was pared by 0 bases and J by 1 base, with 8 bases between. Germline values: CDR1 SGHTA, CDR2 FQGTGA.

The chain carries TRBV5-6 and TRBJ2-1; D gene unclear. V lost 1 base to trimming and J lost 6 bases, with 8 bases between them. Germline CDR1 and CDR2: SGHDT and YYEEEE. The CDR3 is made up of 13 amino acids. For the CDR3, the DNA is TGTGCCAGCAGCTTGCGGTTCCGCAATGAGCAGTTCTTC. Protein sequence: CASSLRFRNEQFF.

This clonotype was counted once. The rearrangement uses TRBV20-1 and TRBJ2-7, with 10 positions matching TRBD1. Looked up from germline, CDR1 is DFQATT and CDR2 is SNEGSKA (reference sequence). CDR3 length equals 15 residues. Germline trimming cut 0 bases from V and 1 base from J; bases unmatched to any gene: 3. The CDR3 loop is CSARDRTGGSYEQYF. The CDR3 nucleotides read TGCAGTGCTAGAGATAGGACAGGGGGGTCCTACGAGCAGTACTTC.

This clonotype was observed once. The V gene is TRBV12-3 or TRBV12-4, the J gene TRBJ1-1; D is uncertain. The CDR3 runs to 15 residues. V lost 2 bases to trimming and J lost 1 base, with 11 bases between them. CDR3 sequence: CASSLNRVTNTEAFF. The CDR3 DNA reads as TGTGCCAGCAGTTTAAACCGGGTTACGAACACTGAAGCTTTCTTT.

J is TRBJ1-5 and V is TRBV19; TRBD1 matches 9 bases. The CDR3 spans 16 residues. V trimming: 5 bases; J trimming: 4 bases; junction bases outside the gene matches: 9. Per germline, CDR1 LNHDA and CDR2 SQIVND (reference sequence). CDR3 residues: CASSAWTGDGNQPQHF. The CDR3 nucleotides are TGTGCCAGTAGTGCCTGGACAGGGGACGGAAATCAGCCCCAGCATTTT.

The V and J genes are TRBV28 and TRBJ2-6; TRBD1 agrees at 10 bases. Germline values: CDR1 MDHEN, CDR2 SYDVKM. The CDR3 covers 18 residues. With V trimmed by 6 bases and J by 0 bases, 8 bases remained unmatched. CDR3 bases: TGTGCCAGCAGCCACAGACAGGGGGCGGGCTCTGGGGCCAACGTCCTGACTTTC. This gives the protein CASSHRQGAGSGANVLTF.

The chain recombines TRBV10-3 with TRBJ2-2; 11 bases map to TRBD2. The CDR3 runs to 16 residues. The junction had 4 bases not matched to a gene; V was cut back by 2 bases and J by 5 bases. The V gene's germline CDR1 is ENHRY and CDR2 SYGVKD. CDR3 amino acids: CAISETSGSRTGELFF. The DNA for the CDR3 is TGTGCCATCAGTGAGACTAGCGGGAGTAGAACCGGGGAGCTGTTTTTT.

The gene calls are TRBV6-2 or TRBV6-3 and TRBJ2-7; 8 nucleotides agree with TRBD2. The CDR3 sequence is 19 residues long. CDR1 is MNHEY and CDR2 is SVGEGT in the germline V gene. The J segment lost 0 bases and the V segment lost 5 bases, leaving 18 bases of the junction unmatched. The CDR3 loop is CASSTARQVRTSRSYEQYF. The DNA for the CDR3 is TGTGCCAGCAGTACGGCGCGACAGGTGAGGACTAGCCGCTCCTACGAGCAGTACTTC.

The rearrangement joins TRBV28 to TRBJ1-3; 8 bases fit TRBD1. From germline, CDR1 is MDHEN and CDR2 SYDVKM. This CDR3 region has 16 residues. J was trimmed by 0 bases and V by 4 bases; bases with no gene match: 5. The CDR3 is CASSSSGTGSGNTIYF. The CDR3 DNA follows: TGTGCCAGCAGTTCCTCCGGGACAGGCTCTGGAAACACCATATATTTT.

This clonotype was counted between two and nine times. The CDR3 spells CASSFSGRSPEQYF. The CDR3 DNA reads as TGTGCCAGCAGCTTTAGCGGGAGATCGCCCGAGCAGTACTTC. The chain has TRBV11-2 and TRBJ2-7, with 9 bases matching TRBD2. The CDR3 runs 14 residues. The germline gives CDR1 SGHAT, CDR2 FQNNGV. Trimming took 3 bases from V and 6 from J; bases not matched to a gene: 6.

The chain recombines TRBV6-1 with TRBJ2-2; D call uncertain. The CDR3 totals 17 residues. Germline V gene sequence: CDR1 MNHNS, CDR2 SASEGT. Trimming removed 0 bases at V and 1 base at J, with 12 bases between. CDR3 DNA sequence: TGTGCCAGCAGTGAAGCGGCTGTGATGCGGAACACCGGGGAGCTGTTTTTT. The encoded protein is CASSEAAVMRNTGELFF.

This clonotype was counted a few times. The J gene is TRBJ1-2, the V gene TRBV2; the D is unclear. The CDR3 spans 13 residues. CDR1 is SNHLY, CDR2 FYNNEI, per germline. Trimming pared 0 bases from V and 4 bases from J, leaving 6 bases between. This CDR3 reads CASSEAVAYGYTF. The CDR3 DNA follows: TGTGCCAGCAGTGAAGCAGTAGCCTATGGCTACACCTTC.

The CDR3 coding sequence is TGTGCCAGCAGCTTCAGTCCCAGCACAGATACGCAGTATTTT. Translated: CASSFSPSTDTQYF. The rearrangement joins TRBV5-6 to TRBJ2-3; no clear D gene. Trimming left V 2 bases short and J 0 bases short, with 7 bases between. CDR1 and CDR2 from the germline V gene are SGHDT and YYEEEE. The CDR3 runs to 14 residues.

The chain combines TRBV6-4 with TRBJ1-1; TRBD1 might be the D (6 bases). The germline V and J ends were trimmed by 0 bases and 1 base, with 9 bases remaining between them. Germline V gene data show CDR1 as MRHNA and CDR2 as SNTAGT. This CDR3 is 15 amino acids long. CDR3 sequence (DNA): TGTGCCAGCAGTGACTCAGGGGGTGAGAACACTGAAGCTTTCTTT. As protein: CASSDSGGENTEAFF.

CDR3 bases: TGCGCCAGCAGCCAAGGATGGGGGGCTGACACTGAAGCTTTCTTT. It encodes CASSQGWGADTEAFF. The rearrangement uses TRBV4-1 and TRBJ1-1; tentative D call: TRBD1 (6 bases). This CDR3 comprises 15 residues. Germline loops: CDR1 MGHRA, CDR2 YSYEKL. Deletions cut 1 base from V and 3 bases from J, with 12 bases between.

The genes are TRBV7-9 and TRBJ1-4, with 7 nucleotides matching TRBD1. The germline CDR1 and CDR2 sequences are SEHNR and FQNEAQ (reference sequence). Trimming at V came to 5 bases and at J to 8 bases, leaving 8 bases not matched to a gene. The CDR3 covers 14 residues. The CDR3 bases are TGTGCCAGCAGCCCTACAGGGGTGGTAGAAAAACTGTTTTTT. Translation gives CASSPTGVVEKLFF.

The V and J genes are TRBV19 and TRBJ2-3, with 11 bases identical to TRBD1. The CDR3 totals 16 residues. Germline V gene sequence: CDR1 LNHDA, CDR2 SQIVND (reference sequence). V lost 6 bases to trimming and J lost 4 bases; unmatched junction nucleotides: 9. This CDR3 reads CASRGSRTGGADTQYF. CDR3 bases: TGTGCCAGTAGGGGGTCTCGGACAGGGGGCGCAGATACGCAGTATTTT.

CDR3: CASSVNRGYNSPLHF. The CDR3 region has the DNA TGTGCCAGCAGTGTGAACAGGGGCTATAATTCACCCCTCCACTTT. The genes are TRBV25-1 and TRBJ1-6; 7 nucleotides line up with TRBD1. The CDR3 loop spans 15 amino acids. After removal of 4 bases from V and 3 bases from J, the junction contained 3 bases not matched to a gene. Germline CDR1 and CDR2: MGHDK and SYGVNS.

In its sample, this clonotype was seen a few times. The rearrangement joins TRBV7-8 to TRBJ1-1; possible D gene TRBD1, 5 bases. CDR1 and CDR2 (germline): SGHVS, FQNEAQ. This CDR3 region has 12 residues. The V gene lost 2 bases and the J gene lost 10 bases, with 11 bases spanning the gap. This CDR3 reads CASSLSQGGAFF. CDR3 DNA sequence: TGTGCCAGCAGCTTAAGCCAGGGTGGAGCTTTCTTT.

This clonotype was recorded only once. V and J are TRBV30 and TRBJ1-1, with 7 nucleotides matching TRBD1. In germline, CDR1 is GTSNPN, CDR2 SVGIG (reference sequence). V lost 5 bases to trimming and J lost 5 bases; unmatched junction nucleotides: 8. CDR3 length: 13 amino acids. Written as DNA, the CDR3 is TGTGCCTGGGACAGGGAGATCATAACTGAAGCTTTCTTT. It specifies CAWDREIITEAFF.